These 19 T cell receptor beta chains were sequenced from one sample in a study of cytomegalovirus exposure and HLA in healthy donors. PCR amplification relied on 60 Vbeta primers (plus 13 Jbeta primers). Method: immunoSEQ multiplex PCR; TCRdb's copy keeps in-frame clones and lacks some. The data show 200,000 or so clones, about 83% seen once. Material for sequencing was PBMCs. The receptors come from a woman aged 25 to 39 in good health and CMV-seropositive.

The chain has TRBV2 and TRBJ1-1, with TRBD1 identical over 7 bases. Germline lookup yields CDR1 SNHLY and CDR2 FYNNEI. The CDR3 has 17 amino acids. J gave up 0 bases and V 4 bases, and 11 bases lay outside the gene matches. CDR3 sequence reads: CASSGAKGDRLNTEAFF. The CDR3 DNA reads TGTGCCAGCAGTGGAGCTAAGGGGGACAGACTGAACACTGAAGCTTTCTTT.

This chain connects TRBV29-1 to TRBJ2-1, with TRBD1 as a possible D gene (8 bases). Deletions cut 8 bases from V and 9 bases from J, with 11 bases between. CDR1 SQVTM and CDR2 ANQGSEA come from the germline V gene. This CDR3 contains 10 residues. The CDR3 bases are TGCAGCTACAGGGGGGGTGAGCAGTTCTTC. This translates into CSYRGGEQFF.

The chain uses TRBV7-2 and TRBJ2-1; 11 positions agree with TRBD2. Germline V gene data show CDR1 as SGHTA and CDR2 as FQGNSA. The CDR3 contains 16 residues. The V segment lost 1 base and the J segment 4 bases; nucleotides outside the gene matches: 3. Here the CDR3 reads CASSLEGLAVYNEQFF. Written as DNA, the CDR3 is TGTGCCAGCAGCTTAGAGGGACTAGCGGTTTACAATGAGCAGTTCTTC.

The rearrangement joins TRBV19 to TRBJ2-1; 14 nucleotides line up with TRBD2. Germline CDR1 LNHDA, CDR2 SQIVND (reference sequence). The CDR3 sequence is 14 residues long. Germline trimming cut 6 bases from V and 9 bases from J; bases unmatched to any gene: 4. The CDR3 sequence: CASRTSGGVREQFF. The CDR3 DNA is TGTGCCAGTAGGACTAGCGGGGGGGTCCGTGAGCAGTTCTTC.

This chain links TRBV4-2 with TRBJ2-7, with 10 bases matching TRBD2. V gave up 1 base and J gave up 10 bases; unmatched junction bases: 16. This CDR3 has 17 amino acids. Germline CDR1 and CDR2: LGHNA and YNFKEQ. CDR3 nucleotide sequence: TGTGCCAGCAGCCAAGCCCAGACGGCAGCGGGGGGGCCGGGACAGTACTTC. This encodes CASSQAQTAAGGPGQYF.

Here the CDR3 DNA reads TGTGCCAGTAGTGTTACAGGCACAGATACGCAGTATTTT. It encodes CASSVTGTDTQYF. The V and J genes are TRBV19 and TRBJ2-3; D not certain. V lost 5 bases and J 1 base, leaving 7 bases between the germline ends. Germline V gene lookup returns CDR1 LNHDA and CDR2 SQIVND (reference sequence). The CDR3 covers 13 residues.

This rearrangement joins TRBV11-2 to TRBJ2-3; D is unresolved. Trimming removed 1 base at V and 5 bases at J, with 10 bases between. The CDR3 is made up of 14 amino acids. In germline, CDR1 is SGHAT, CDR2 FQNNGV. The CDR3 region is CASSLAARVDTQYF. CDR3 nucleotides: TGTGCCAGCAGCTTAGCCGCTAGAGTAGATACGCAGTATTTT.

The J gene is TRBJ2-7, the V gene TRBV4-3; 13 bases line up with TRBD2. The CDR3 is 15 residues long. V gave up 1 base and J gave up 4 bases; unmatched junction bases: 1. CDR1 is LGHNA, CDR2 YSLEER, per germline. The CDR3 here is CASSQVLAGGYEQYF. Written as DNA, the CDR3 is TGCGCCAGCAGCCAAGTACTAGCGGGGGGGTACGAGCAGTACTTC.

The chain joins TRBV19 to TRBJ2-1; 16 nucleotides agree with TRBD2. The V gene end was trimmed by 1 base and the J gene end by 10 bases; junction bases not matched to a gene: 19. The CDR3 runs to 21 residues. The germline CDR1 and CDR2 sequences are LNHDA and SQIVND (reference sequence). This CDR3 reads CASSIGGTSGRVGGNDREQFF. The CDR3 region has the DNA TGTGCCAGTAGTATAGGGGGGACTAGCGGGAGGGTGGGGGGTAATGATCGGGAGCAGTTCTTC.

This clone showed up just a few times. V usage is TRBV5-4 and J usage is TRBJ1-1; D possibly corresponds to TRBD1 (5 bases). V shed 0 bases and J shed 4 bases, with 13 bases lying between them. The CDR3 is 15 amino acids. Germline V gene data show CDR1 as SGHNT and CDR2 as YYREEE (reference sequence). This CDR3 is CASSLVQGLSTEAFF. The CDR3 DNA reads TGTGCCAGCAGCTTGGTCCAGGGACTAAGCACTGAAGCTTTCTTT.

This clone was seen a handful of times. The chain is built from TRBV29-1 and TRBJ2-7; TRBD1 aligns across 7 bases. Germline V gene lookup returns CDR1 SQVTM and CDR2 ANQGSEA. V lost 4 bases, J lost 1 base, and 13 bases stayed unmatched. This CDR3 is built from 16 residues. The CDR3 region has the DNA TGCAGCGTTGTCAGTTTTACAGGACAGGAGTCCTACGAGCAGTACTTC. Residues: CSVVSFTGQESYEQYF.

The chain uses TRBV7-6 and TRBJ2-2, with TRBD1 matching over 7 bases. The length of the CDR3 is 17 residues. Germline values: CDR1 SGHVS, CDR2 FNYEAQ. The J segment lost 6 bases and the V segment lost 1 base, leaving 11 bases of the junction unmatched. The CDR3 region has the DNA TGTGCCAGCAGCTTAGTGGGCAGTGACAGGGTACCCGGGGAGCTGTTTTTT. Its protein is CASSLVGSDRVPGELFF. The full variable domain, completed using reference TRBV7-6 and TRBJ2-2, is GAGVSQSPRYKVTKRGQDVALRCDPISGHVSLYWYRQALGQGPEFLTYFNYEAQQDKSGLPNDRFSAERPEGSISTLTIQRTEQRDSAMYRCASSLVGSDRVPGELFFGEGSRLTVL.

This clone was seen a single time. The J gene is TRBJ1-1, the V gene TRBV2; D is uncertain. V lost 1 base to trimming and J lost 5 bases, with 14 bases between them. Per the germline V gene, CDR1 is SNHLY and CDR2 is FYNNEI. CDR3 length: 15 amino acids. As DNA, the CDR3 is TGTGCCAGCAGTGAAGTGGGCCGGCCGGGGACTGAAGCTTTCTTT. Residues: CASSEVGRPGTEAFF.

This clone was observed a handful of times. J is TRBJ2-7 and V is TRBV18; 7 positions agree with TRBD2. V shed 1 base and J 4 bases; nucleotides not matched to a gene: 7. This CDR3 contains 15 residues. Germline CDR1 is KGHSH and CDR2 is LQKENI. The CDR3 nucleotides are TGTGCCAGCTCACCACTGGCCAGCGGGGAATACGAGCAGTACTTC. Encoded protein: CASSPLASGEYEQYF.

CDR3 DNA sequence: TGTGCCAGCAGCGCACAACCACTAGCGGGAGAGCAGTACTTC. Amino acid sequence: CASSAQPLAGEQYF. This sequence joins TRBV11-2 and TRBJ2-7; 10 bases match TRBD2. CDR3 length equals 14 residues. J gave up 7 bases and V 5 bases, and 8 bases lay outside the gene matches. Germline lookup yields CDR1 SGHAT and CDR2 FQNNGV.

The chain employs TRBV19 and TRBJ2-1; 7 bases match TRBD2. Germline values: CDR1 LNHDA, CDR2 SQIVND (reference sequence). The length of the CDR3 is 14 residues. J lost 7 bases, V lost 4 bases, and 7 bases had no gene match. The CDR3 here is CASSTRGSRNEQFF. In nucleotides, the CDR3 is TGTGCCAGTAGTACGCGGGGGTCGAGGAATGAGCAGTTCTTC.

This chain links TRBV19 with TRBJ2-1; tentatively, D is TRBD2 (7 bases). CDR1 and CDR2 (germline): LNHDA, SQIVND (reference sequence). The CDR3 extends over 15 amino acids. Trimming cost V 0 bases and J 6 bases, with 12 bases left between them. CDR3: CASSIDGQRGNEQFF. As DNA, the CDR3 is TGTGCCAGTAGTATAGATGGACAGCGGGGCAATGAGCAGTTCTTC.

This clone came up a few times. The chain couples TRBV2 to TRBJ1-4, with D hard to call. Germline CDR1 is SNHLY and CDR2 is FYNNEI. This CDR3 is built from 14 residues. V was pared by 4 bases and J by 7 bases, with 13 bases between. This chain's CDR3 is CASSVKSSSEKLFF. In DNA form, the CDR3 reads TGTGCCAGCAGTGTGAAATCGTCGAGTGAAAAACTGTTTTTT.

The chain employs TRBV6-5 and TRBJ1-6, with a weak D call TRBD1 (5 bases). V lost 7 bases to trimming and J lost 10 bases, with 20 bases between them. The CDR3 is 15 amino acids. The germline gives CDR1 MNHEY, CDR2 SVGAGI. CDR3 DNA: TGTGCCAGCAAGCCCAACGGGGGAAAGAACTCACCCCTCCACTTT. Its protein product is CASKPNGGKNSPLHF.